These T cell receptor beta chains were read from a single sample in a study of metastatic and nonmetastatic thyroid tumors. MiXCR was used by TCRdb to re-call the PCR reads. Of tens of thousands of clones listed, 20% to 30% were seen once; the top ten hold 9.5% to 15%. Material: tumor tissue. Receptors were obtained from a male donor with papillary thyroid cancer or a benign thyroid nodule (not recorded which). Some clones in this sample may be carry-over from other donors' samples. The CDR3 runs from the conserved cysteine through the conserved F or W. D genes are given only for firm matches. A clone size is listed for some rows: how often the clone was seen (once, few, many), or a class if it is expanded.

v_call	d_call	j_call	clone_size	cdr3_aa	cdr3_nt
TRBV6-1	.	TRBJ2-7	many	CANRPPGQSYEQYF	TGTGCCAACAGGCCCCCGGGGCAATCCTACGAGCAGTACTTC
TRBV6-2/TRBV6-3	.	TRBJ1-1	few	CASGPLQSGSEALF	TGTGCCAGCGGTCCCTTACAGAGCGGGAGTGAAGCTTTATTT
TRBV7-2	TRBD2	TRBJ2-7	few	CESSASLAAEQYF	TGTGAAAGCAGCGCCTCTCTAGCGGCTGAGCAGTACTTC
TRBV6-1	.	TRBJ1-6	.	CASRPETGSISPLHF	TGTGCCAGCAGACCGGAAACGGGGTCAATTTCACCCCTCCACTTT
TRBV30	.	TRBJ2-3	many	CAWSLGNTQYF	TGTGCCTGGAGCCTAGGAAATACGCAGTATTTT
TRBV6-1	.	TRBJ2-3	many	CASSASGLTDTQYF	TGTGCCAGCAGTGCTTCGGGGCTCACAGATACGCAGTATTTT
TRBV19	TRBD2	TRBJ2-5	many	CASSPGTSGTRTQYF	TGTGCCAGTAGTCCCGGGACTAGCGGGACTAGGACCCAGTACTTC
TRBV3-1	.	TRBJ2-7	many	CASSHQGGHEQYF	TGTGCCAGCAGCCACCAAGGGGGGCACGAGCAGTACTTC
TRBV20-1	TRBD2	TRBJ2-3	many	CSARGLGTNTDTQYF	TGCAGTGCTAGAGGTTTGGGGACTAACACAGATACGCAGTATTTT
TRBV5-4	.	TRBJ2-5	few	CASSLGQYQETQYF	TGTGCCAGCAGCTTGGGACAGTACCAAGAGACCCAGTACTTC
TRBV19	.	TRBJ2-2	many	CASSIPSGELFF	TGTGCCAGTAGTATACCCTCCGGGGAGCTGTTTTTT
TRBV4-3	TRBD2	TRBJ2-7	many	CASSQDPSGSLSYEQYF	TGCGCCAGCAGCCAAGATCCTAGCGGGAGCCTTAGCTACGAGCAGTACTTC
TRBV12-3/TRBV12-4	.	TRBJ2-5	many	CASSVLLETQYF	TGTGCCAGCAGTGTCCTACTGGAGACCCAGTACTTC
TRBV30	TRBD1	TRBJ1-1	many	CAWSMVTGITEAFF	TGTGCCTGGAGTATGGTGACAGGGATCACTGAAGCTTTCTTT
TRBV20-1	.	TRBJ1-5	.	CSWVGVNQPQHF	TGCAGTTGGGTGGGTGTCAATCAGCCCCAGCATTTT
TRBV6-4	TRBD1	TRBJ2-3	many	CASSDGQGADTQYF	TGTGCCAGCAGTGACGGACAGGGGGCAGATACGCAGTATTTT
TRBV28	.	TRBJ1-2	few	CASSLLSEPVNYGYTF	TGTGCCAGCAGTTTACTCAGTGAGCCTGTTAACTATGGCTACACCTTC
TRBV7-7	TRBD1	TRBJ2-5	.	CASSFRRTGQETQYF	TGTGCTAGCAGCTTTCGTAGGACAGGGCAAGAGACCCAGTACTTC
TRBV19	TRBD2	TRBJ2-1	few	CASLSAGRNEQFF	TGTGCCAGTCTCTCAGCGGGAAGGAATGAGCAGTTCTTC
TRBV29-1	TRBD2	TRBJ2-1	many	CSVLRGTSGSNEQFF	TGCAGCGTACTCAGAGGGACTAGCGGGTCCAATGAGCAGTTCTTC
TRBV30	.	TRBJ1-4	many	CAWSYGGMKEKLFF	TGTGCCTGGAGCTATGGGGGCATGAAAGAAAAACTGTTTTTT
TRBV28	.	TRBJ1-1	many	CASSFLGGLSTEAFF	TGTGCCAGCAGTTTTTTGGGAGGTCTGTCCACTGAAGCTTTCTTT
TRBV2	.	TRBJ2-2	many	CASSENGRNTGELFF	TGTGCCAGCAGTGAAAATGGCAGGAACACCGGGGAGCTGTTTTTT
TRBV7-2	.	TRBJ2-4	.	CASSWGSREQFF	TGTGCCAGCAGCTGGGGTTCGCGGGAACAGTTTTTC
TRBV20-1	.	TRBJ2-2	.	CSARGGGAGDNGELFF	TGCAGTGCTAGAGGCGGCGGTGCAGGGGACAACGGGGAGCTGTTTTTT
TRBV10-2	TRBD2	TRBJ2-7	.	CASSPGGSPSYEQYF	TGCGCCAGCAGTCCTGGCGGGAGCCCCTCCTACGAGCAGTACTTC
TRBV7-2	.	TRBJ2-2	many	CASSSRGGNTGELFF	TGTGCCAGCAGCTCCAGGGGGGGGAACACCGGGGAGCTGTTTTTT
TRBV6-1	TRBD2	TRBJ2-1	many	CASSDGLAGGREQFF	TGTGCCAGCAGTGATGGACTAGCGGGAGGTCGTGAGCAGTTCTTC
TRBV7-2	.	TRBJ1-1	.	CASSLAQGPYTEAFF	TGTGCCAGCAGCTTAGCGCAGGGTCCCTACACTGAAGCTTTCTTT
TRBV5-1	.	TRBJ2-1	many	CASSFGGVAAYNEQFF	TGCGCCAGCAGCTTTGGCGGAGTAGCGGCCTACAATGAGCAGTTCTTC
TRBV3-2	.	TRBJ1-5	many	CASSHGIRDRGNNQPQHF	TGTGCCAGCAGCCACGGAATACGAGACAGGGGGAACAATCAGCCCCAGCATTTT
TRBV6-1	.	TRBJ2-2	few	CASWGFRAGELFF	TGTGCCAGCTGGGGCTTTCGTGCGGGTGAGCTGTTTTTT
TRBV28	.	TRBJ2-2	.	CARGTAELFF	TGTGCCAGAGGCACCGCGGAGCTTTTTTTT
TRBV30	TRBD1	TRBJ2-7	.	CARSGTGVDEQYF	TGTGCCCGGAGTGGGACAGGGGTAGACGAGCAGTACTTC
TRBV11-1	.	TRBJ2-5	.	CSSSPQRVETQYF	TGTTCCAGCAGCCCCCAACGTGTGGAGACCCAGTACTTC
TRBV3-1	.	TRBJ2-7	many	CASSCPRGSPYEQYF	TGTGCCAGCTCCTGCCCGAGGGGTTCCCCCTACGAGCAGTACTTC
TRBV7-6	.	TRBJ2-2	once	CASSSGCWRNTGELFF	TGTGCCAGCAGTTCCGGCTGTTGGCGGAACACCGGGGAGCTGTTTTTT
TRBV28	.	TRBJ1-2	medium-sized	CASTRPAGLYGYTF	TGTGCCAGCACCCGCCCGGCAGGGTTATATGGCTACACCTTC
TRBV27	TRBD1	TRBJ1-5	many	CASLGQGADQPQHF	TGTGCCAGCCTCGGACAGGGGGCGGATCAGCCCCAGCATTTT
TRBV19	.	TRBJ1-5	many	CASSMGGSNQPQHF	TGTGCCAGTAGTATGGGCGGGTCCAATCAGCCCCAGCATTTT
TRBV7-5	.	TRBJ1-2	.	CISVPEAYPRQELVVANYGYTF	.
TRBV7-9	TRBD1	TRBJ1-6	.	CASSFLTGAAPLHF	TGTGCCAGCAGCTTCCTGACAGGGGCGGCACCCCTCCACTTT
TRBV6-1	TRBD2	TRBJ2-2	.	CASSSTIGRTGELFF	TGTGCCAGCAGCTCGACTATCGGGAGGACCGGGGAGCTGTTTTTT
TRBV30	.	TRBJ1-3	many	CAWSAGGNTIYF	TGTGCCTGGAGTGCAGGGGGAAACACCATATATTTT
TRBV20-1	.	TRBJ1-5	many	CSAVDKTISGNQPQHF	TGCAGTGCAGTAGACAAGACAATCTCGGGAAATCAGCCCCAGCATTTT
TRBV20-1	TRBD1	TRBJ2-3	many	CSARDSRGTGDPDTQYF	TGCAGTGCTAGAGATAGTCGCGGGACAGGGGACCCAGATACGCAGTATTTT
TRBV18	TRBD1	TRBJ2-5	.	CASSPRTGEETQYF	TGTGCCAGCTCACCAAGGACAGGGGAAGAGACCCAGTACTTC
TRBV27	.	TRBJ1-5	many	CASSLFLGNQPQHF	TGTGCCAGCAGTTTATTTTTGGGCAATCAGCCCCAGCATTTT
TRBV11-2	TRBD2	TRBJ2-2	many	CASSSGTSGIGELFF	TGTGCCAGCAGCTCCGGGACTAGCGGGATAGGGGAGCTGTTTTTT
TRBV5-1	TRBD2	TRBJ2-4	many	CASSPGLGGKNIQYF	TGCGCCAGCAGCCCAGGACTAGGAGGGAAAAACATTCAGTACTTC
TRBV11-2	.	TRBJ2-7	many	CASSLVRGEQYF	TGTGCCAGCAGTTTAGTTCGGGGCGAGCAGTACTTC
TRBV4-1	TRBD2	TRBJ2-7	.	CASSQDQLAGVRQYF	TGCGCCAGCAGCCAAGATCAGTTAGCGGGAGTAAGGCAGTACTTC
TRBV27	.	TRBJ2-5	many	CASSERGLAASQETQYF	TGTGCCAGCAGCGAAAGGGGGCTAGCGGCTTCTCAAGAGACCCAGTACTTC
TRBV5-1	.	TRBJ2-1	once	CASSFLHEQFF	TGCGCCAGCAGCTTTCTCCATGAGCAGTTCTTC
TRBV5-1	.	TRBJ2-3	many	CASGPAGDTQYF	TGCGCCAGCGGCCCCGCCGGGGATACGCAGTATTTT
TRBV14	TRBD1	TRBJ1-2	many	CASSLNPTGGYGYTF	TGTGCCAGCAGCTTGAACCCGACAGGGGGCTATGGCTACACCTTC
TRBV27	TRBD1	TRBJ1-1	many	CASTLDRDTTEAFF	TGTGCCAGCACCCTGGACAGGGACACCACTGAAGCTTTCTTT